This entry features one T cell receptor beta chain sequence. No antigen is known for it. Library preparation (for TCRbeta) was performed with unique molecular identifiers. TCRdb reprocessed the PCR reads with MiXCR, giving one entry per CDR3 protein. The sample lists hundreds of thousands of distinct CDR3 sequences, 13% occurring once. Germline CDR1 LGHNA, CDR2 YSLEER. The CDR3 contains 15 residues. With 1 base clipped from V and 6 bases from J, the junction kept 5 bases outside the gene matches. This record belongs to a study of T-cell reconstitution after alpha-beta-depleted transplantation in children. Study-level results: Reports say that about two months after transplant, the alpha-beta T cells came out of several hundred graft clones that had expanded. Hyperexpanded clones declined; after one year, newly produced T cells mostly supplied diversity.

This TCR was recovered from a male patient younger than 18 who had a stem cell transplant for acute myeloid leukemia, so the T cells may come from the graft donor. The chain employs TRBV4-3 and TRBJ2-1, with 8 nucleotides matching TRBD2. Material: PBMCs, mostly from graft donor cells, obtained 360 days after TCRalphabeta/CD19-depleted stem cell transplant. CDR3 sequence: CASSQVVAGSNEQFF. CDR3 bases: TGCGCCAGCAGCCAAGTAGTAGCGGGAAGCAATGAGCAGTTCTTC.